This T cell receptor beta chain emerged from a study of T cell repertoires in ileal Crohn's disease. At the level of the study: Patients had a median approximately 7.3-year disease duration, and around 35% were active smokers. About half received postoperative treatment, roughly ten with thiopurines and 15 to 20 anti-TNF. General study points: Compared with CD4 T cells, sorted CD8 cells carried more expanded clones. Endoscopic recurrence occurred in every patient whose clonality exceeded 26.8%.

About this clone itself: Its specificity is unknown.

V shed 7 bases, J shed 5 bases, and the junction held 8 bases outside the gene matches. The germline gives CDR1 MDHEN, CDR2 SYDVKM. The CDR3 contains 14 residues. The method was immunoSEQ multiplex PCR; TCRdb's version includes in-frame clones alone and lacks a portion of them. This sample has 9,600 or so clones, with approximately 82% found just once. The chain is built from TRBV28 and TRBJ1-5; TRBD1 matches 7 bases. The source is an adult with Crohn's disease. Sequencing was done on a sample of ileal tissue. CDR3 DNA: TGTGCCAGCACCGAGACAGGGTTTGATCAGCCCCAGCATTTT. Translated, it gives CASTETGFDQPQHF. The full variable domain, with the rest looked up from reference TRBV28 and TRBJ1-5, is DVKVTQSSRYLVKRTGEKVFLECVQDMDHENMFWYRQDPGLGLRLIYFSYDVKMKEKGDIPEGYSVSREKKERFSLILESASTNQTSMYLCASTETGFDQPQHFGDGTRLSIL.